This T cell receptor (beta chain) came from a study of CD8+CD57+ T cells in acquired aplastic anemia. The wider study: An average of roughly 10 million reads for CD4+ cells was obtained from healthy donors. Study-level points and caveats: Patients had roughly 29 CD8+ CDR3 sequences in common with controls (the shared set).

Comment on this clonotype: No antigen is known for it.

CDR1 is SGHTA, CDR2 FQGNSA, per germline. The CDR3 has 13 residues. Trimming removed 6 bases at V and 4 bases at J, with 12 bases between. Researchers used genomic DNA as the template to profile TCR beta VDJ and CDR3. TCRdb fed the reads into MiXCR, producing one record per CDR3 protein. Of roughly 170,000 distinct CDR3 sequences in the sample, 55% to 70% are singletons; the top ten hold about 50%. The origin of this receptor is a human donor in good health. Sequencing input: sorted CD4+, CD8+, or CD8+CD57+ T cells (not recorded which) from PBMCs. The V gene is TRBV7-2, the J gene TRBJ1-2; D is possibly TRBD1 (5 bases). As DNA, the CDR3 is TGTGCCAGCAGGGGAACAGGCTCCTATGGCTACACCTTC. This gives the protein CASRGTGSYGYTF.